This is a list of T cell receptor beta chains from one sample in a study of blood T cells in healthy people across ages. TCRdb processed the 5' RACE reads anew with MiXCR; each CDR3 protein has one entry. This table has around 1,000,000 distinct CDR3 sequences, under 30% appearing once. These data also featured in a second study, about T cells of mothers and their children.

The sequenced sample consisted of blood. The receptors shown here come from a girl aged 2-10 years in good health. CDR3s include the opening cysteine and the closing phenylalanine or tryptophan.

>13|TRBJ2-7|TRBV20-1
CSARFHSSYEQYF
>14|TRBJ2-7|TRBV21-1
CASSNETVFHEQYF
>15|TRBJ2-1|TRBV9
CASSVQLAGGNEQFF
>14|-|TRBV10-3
CAIRNPGLANEQFF
>9|TRBJ1-1|TRBV6-4
CASSAVLPF
>17|TRBJ2-1|TRBV7-9
CASSLGWASGSYNEQFF
>11|TRBJ2-1|TRBV29-1
CSVEVVGIQFF
>17|-|TRBV5-8
CASSFDPGHGATYEQYF
>17|TRBJ1-1|TRBV19
CASRDGTDADERTEAFF
>14|TRBJ1-1|TRBV4-1
CASSQDIEALEAFF
>13|TRBJ2-7|TRBV5-1
CASPGFSSYEQYF
>14|TRBJ1-1|TRBV29-1
CSVAGQWMNTEAFF
>13|TRBJ2-7|TRBV12-3/TRBV12-4
CASSKGDSYEQYF